A selection of T cell receptor beta chains follows, all from one sample in a study of T cells in Graves' hyperthyroidism and ophthalmopathy. TCRdb analysed the multiplex PCR reads with MiXCR anew, one entry per CDR3 protein. The repertoire consists of over 500,000 distinct CDR3 sequences, with 14% occurring once and the leading ten covering roughly 13%. The sample was blood. The receptors originated from a woman in her thirties or forties with Graves' hyperthyroidism. CDR3s include the opening cysteine and the closing phenylalanine or tryptophan. Each record gives: D gene, V gene, clone size, J gene, CDR3 DNA, CDR3 protein. D genes are given only for firm matches. Not every row has a clone size; where given, it reads once, few, many or a size class.

D: .
V: TRBV30
size: .
J: TRBJ1-5
DNA: TGTGCCTGGAGTGTATTGGGGGACACCAATCAGCCCCAGCATTTT
CDR3: CAWSVLGDTNQPQHF

D: TRBD1
V: TRBV30
size: few
J: TRBJ2-7
DNA: TGTGCCTGGAGAGCACCAGGGGGCCCCTACGAGCAGTACTTC
CDR3: CAWRAPGGPYEQYF

D: TRBD2
V: TRBV24-1
size: few
J: TRBJ2-3
DNA: TGTGCCACCAGTGACCCGGGACTAGCGGGAGTAGATACGCAGTATTTT
CDR3: CATSDPGLAGVDTQYF

D: TRBD2
V: TRBV5-5
size: many
J: TRBJ2-7
DNA: TGTGCCAGCAGCTTGGCTTGGGCGGGAGGAGTCCACGAGCAGTACTTC
CDR3: CASSLAWAGGVHEQYF

D: TRBD2
V: TRBV11-1
size: many
J: TRBJ2-2
DNA: TGCGCCAGCAGCTTCGGGACTAGCGGACGAACCACCGGGGAGCTGTTTTTT
CDR3: CASSFGTSGRTTGELFF

D: TRBD1
V: TRBV20-1
size: .
J: TRBJ1-5
DNA: TGCAGTGTTCACGGGACAGCTAGCAATCAGCCCCAGCATTTT
CDR3: CSVHGTASNQPQHF

D: .
V: TRBV7-8
size: many
J: TRBJ2-4
DNA: TGTGCCAGCAGCTTAGTGGGACCCACCTCGGCCGACCTAGCCAAAAACATTCAGTACTTC
CDR3: CASSLVGPTSADLAKNIQYF

D: TRBD2
V: TRBV20-1
size: .
J: TRBJ2-1
DNA: TGCAGTGCTAGAGAGTCAGCGGGAGTACGTAATGAGCAGTTCTTC
CDR3: CSARESAGVRNEQFF

D: TRBD1
V: TRBV20-1
size: .
J: TRBJ2-3
DNA: TGCAGTGCTTCTTCCGGGACAGGGTTCGATACGCAGTATTTT
CDR3: CSASSGTGFDTQYF

D: .
V: TRBV2
size: many
J: TRBJ2-5
DNA: TGTGCCAACCTGGAGGGGCAAGAGACCCAGTACTTC
CDR3: CANLEGQETQYF

D: .
V: TRBV28
size: many
J: TRBJ1-1
DNA: TGTGCCAGCACCCTATGGGAAGAAGCTTTCTTT
CDR3: CASTLWEEAFF

D: .
V: TRBV27
size: .
J: TRBJ2-3
DNA: TGTGCCAGCAGTTTTTTTGACGGCAGCACAGATACGCGGTATTTT
CDR3: CASSFFDGSTDTRYF

D: .
V: TRBV6-1
size: many
J: TRBJ2-1
DNA: TGCGCCAGCAGTGAAGGCGGTTACAATGAGCAGTTCTTC
CDR3: CASSEGGYNEQFF

D: .
V: TRBV7-6
size: .
J: TRBJ1-1
DNA: TGTGCCAGCAGCTTAGCGGGAGGGTCAGCAGGTGAAGCTTTCTTT
CDR3: CASSLAGGSAGEAFF

D: .
V: TRBV19
size: .
J: TRBJ2-6
DNA: TGTGCCAGTAGTTCTTCGACAGGTCGCTCTGGGGCCAACGTCCTGACTTTC
CDR3: CASSSSTGRSGANVLTF

D: TRBD1
V: TRBV28
size: many
J: TRBJ1-4
DNA: TGTGCCAGCAGTTTTTCGGGACAGGGAAATAATGAAAAACTGTTTTTT
CDR3: CASSFSGQGNNEKLFF

D: TRBD2
V: TRBV3-1
size: .
J: TRBJ2-1
DNA: TGTGCCAGCAGCCATGCACTAGCGGGAGGTGCTGAGCAGTTCTTC
CDR3: CASSHALAGGAEQFF

D: .
V: TRBV12-5
size: .
J: TRBJ1-1
DNA: TGTGCTAGTGGTCGAAATACAGAGAACACTGAAGCTTTCTTT
CDR3: CASGRNTENTEAFF

D: .
V: TRBV24-1
size: many
J: TRBJ2-7
DNA: TGTGCCACCAGTGATTTGACAGGGTGGGTTTCCTACGAGCAGTACTTC
CDR3: CATSDLTGWVSYEQYF

D: TRBD1
V: TRBV18
size: many
J: TRBJ1-1
DNA: TGTGCCAGCTCATCACAGGGGGCGTTTACTGAAGCTTTCTTT
CDR3: CASSSQGAFTEAFF

D: .
V: TRBV29-1
size: .
J: TRBJ2-1
DNA: TGCAGCGTTGAGGGGTCCGCCTACTCGGGCTCCTACAATGAGCAGTTCTTC
CDR3: CSVEGSAYSGSYNEQFF

D: .
V: TRBV24-1
size: few
J: TRBJ1-3
DNA: TGTGCCACCAGTGATTTCGGAAACACCATATATTTT
CDR3: CATSDFGNTIYF

D: .
V: TRBV9
size: few
J: TRBJ2-1
DNA: TGTGCCAGCAGCGTAGTGGGTGATGAGCAGTTCTTC
CDR3: CASSVVGDEQFF

D: .
V: TRBV13
size: .
J: TRBJ1-6
DNA: TGTGCCAGCAGCTTCTCTTCTCGCAGCAATTCACCCCTCCACTTT
CDR3: CASSFSSRSNSPLHF

D: .
V: TRBV12-3/TRBV12-4
size: many
J: TRBJ1-5
DNA: TGTGCCAGCAGTTTAGCGGTACAGGGCGGCAATCAGCCCCAGCATTTT
CDR3: CASSLAVQGGNQPQHF

D: .
V: TRBV20-1
size: many
J: TRBJ2-7
DNA: TGCAGTGCTAGCACACCAAAGGGGTCAGGCTACGAGCAGTACTTC
CDR3: CSASTPKGSGYEQYF

D: .
V: TRBV28
size: few
J: TRBJ1-4
DNA: TGTGCCAGCAGTTCTAATGAAAAACTGTTTTTT
CDR3: CASSSNEKLFF

D: TRBD2
V: TRBV2
size: .
J: TRBJ2-5
DNA: TGTGCCAGCAGTGGAGGGACTAGCGGGAGTGAGACCCAGTACTTC
CDR3: CASSGGTSGSETQYF

D: .
V: TRBV27
size: many
J: TRBJ2-7
DNA: TGTGCCAGCAGTTCCGGGTTGCGGGAGCAGTACTTC
CDR3: CASSSGLREQYF

D: TRBD1
V: TRBV18
size: many
J: TRBJ2-3
DNA: TGTGCCAGCTCACCAGACAGGGATGCGCAGTATTTT
CDR3: CASSPDRDAQYF

D: TRBD1
V: TRBV15
size: many
J: TRBJ1-1
DNA: TGTGCCACCAGCAGTGGACAGGGATCCGCTGAAGCTTTCTTT
CDR3: CATSSGQGSAEAFF

D: .
V: TRBV2
size: .
J: TRBJ1-5
DNA: TGTGCCAGTACTTCCACTTATTCTCAGCCCCAGCATTTT
CDR3: CASTSTYSQPQHF

D: .
V: TRBV4-1
size: .
J: TRBJ2-2
DNA: TGCGCCAGCAGCCAAGATCTTGGACAGTCCGGGGAGCTGTTTTTT
CDR3: CASSQDLGQSGELFF

D: .
V: TRBV5-1
size: many
J: TRBJ2-7
DNA: TGCGCCAGCAGCTTGGATGCGGGCTTGGGGGAGCAGTACTTC
CDR3: CASSLDAGLGEQYF

D: .
V: TRBV28
size: many
J: TRBJ1-1
DNA: TGTGCCACCGGACAAAGTATGAACACTGAAGCTTTCTTT
CDR3: CATGQSMNTEAFF

D: .
V: TRBV12-3/TRBV12-4
size: many
J: TRBJ2-5
DNA: TGTGCCAGCAGCTCTTGGACTGAGGGGTTAGAGACCCAGTACTTC
CDR3: CASSSWTEGLETQYF

D: TRBD2
V: TRBV28
size: many
J: TRBJ2-2
DNA: TGTGCCAGCAGTACGAAGCGGGAGCGTACCGGGGAGCTGTTTTTT
CDR3: CASSTKRERTGELFF